This T cell receptor (beta chain) was identified during a study of technical replicates of blood from four donors (dated 2017 in TCRdb). Preparation of the library involved the immunoSEQ multiplex PCR assay. TCRdb provides this immuneACCESS table in a form limited to in-frame rearrangements. Some clones are lacking; in checked studies, under half of them reflect an unresolved V gene, and why the rest are absent is not known. This sample is represented by around 68,000 clones; 95% to 97% of them were singletons. The leading ten clones occupy approximately 0.26% of the sample. There are 16 amino acids in the CDR3, from cysteine to phenylalanine inclusive. Just the 48-base CDR3 DNA is kept, in frame starting at base 1. CDR1 and CDR2 (MNHEY, SVGAGI) derive from the germline V gene. Notes on this clone: Its antigen has not been determined. One junction end disagrees with the germline gene, perhaps due to a read error.

The TCR comes from a human donor in good health. Specimen: T cells isolated from PBMCs. The chain is made from TRBV6-5 and TRBJ2-5, and TRBD1 matches 8 of the central bases. The nucleotide sequence reads TGTGCCAGCACTTACGGGACAGGCTCATTCCAAGAGACCCAGTACTTC. It translates to CASTYGTGSFQETQYF.